This T cell receptor beta chain was sequenced for a study of shared clonotypes between healthy human individuals. Study at large: Each donor contributed plates that comprised three CD4 naive, three CD4 memory, two CD8 naive and one CD8 memory. Overall study results and limits: It was expected that sequencing depth would affect clonotype sharing among donors.

With regard to this clone: Its antigen is not known.

Germline V lookup: CDR1 ENHRY, CDR2 SYGVKD. Unmatched junction bases numbered 4, after V lost 6 bases and J lost 3 bases. CDR3 length: 13 residues. Some clones are missing from TCRdb's copy, which holds only in-frame ones; the method was immunoSEQ multiplex PCR. The sample gives approximately 640,000 clones, about 92% of which show up once; 34% is in the top ten. The genes are TRBV10-3 and TRBJ2-5; 7 nucleotides line up with TRBD1. The receptor was derived from a man aged 18 to 29 in good health. Some clones in this sample may be carry-over from other donors' samples. The specimen was memory CD8+ T cells from PBMCs. The subset here: CD45RO+ cells pooled with CCR7-negative TemRA cells. In nucleotides, the CDR3 is TGTGCCATCAGGACAGGGACCGAAGAGACCCAGTACTTC. It codes for CAIRTGTEETQYF.